This T cell receptor beta chain was observed in a study of shared clonotypes between healthy human individuals. This table comes from immunoSEQ multiplex PCR, and its TCRdb copy is limited to in-frame clones, with some not included. The sample lists about 120,000 clones; over 65% were seen once. V gave up 1 base and J gave up 0 bases; unmatched junction bases: 2. In germline, CDR1 is MNHEY, CDR2 SVGAGI. The length of the CDR3 is 15 residues. The TCR sequence derives from a woman aged 25 to 39 in good health. Specimen: memory CD8+ T cells sorted from blood. Subset indicated: CD45RO+ cells pooled with CCR7-negative TemRA cells. The V call is TRBV6-5, the J call TRBJ2-7; the match to TRBD2 covers 8 bases. The CDR3 DNA is TGTGCCAGCAGTTACTGGCGGGAGGACTCCTACGAGCAGTACTTC. Translation gives CASSYWREDSYEQYF.